This T cell receptor (beta chain) emerged from a study of human T cells and chemical hapten exposure. Whole-study results and caveats: Compared with pre-sensitization or healthy control sets, expanded TCRs clustered more.

The V end lost 4 bases, the J end lost 8 bases, and 20 bases lay between the germline ends. Germline values: CDR1 LGHNA, CDR2 YSLEER. The CDR3 runs 16 residues. TCRdb re-derived calls from the RACE reads in MiXCR, one entry per CDR3 protein. Of 65,000 to 70,000 distinct CDR3 sequences in the sample, about 10% were seen once. This clonotype is medium-sized (0.01 to 0.1%) in the sample. Its antigen is as yet unknown. Time point defined: pre-sensitization, week 0. Treatment here: therapeutic diphenylcyclopropenone sensitization with weekly scalp DPC. The material was whole blood, obtained in connection with sensitization to the hapten diphenylcyclopropenone (DPC). The J gene is TRBJ2-2, the V gene TRBV4-3; no definite D call. This sequence originates from a woman between 50 and 59 years old with alopecia areata. Some clones in this sample may be carry-over from other donors' samples. CDR3 sequence: CASSLDQDRPVGELFF. The CDR3 DNA sequence: TGCGCCAGCAGCCTAGATCAAGACCGGCCCGTTGGGGAGCTGTTTTTT.